This TCR beta chain was retrieved from a study of human T cells and chemical hapten exposure. On the study more broadly: Throughout the approximately 25-week study, diphenylcyclopropenone was applied weekly to the patients' scalps. Patients, chiefly female, had alopecia areata, totalis or universalis.

V was cut by 10 bases and J by 2 bases, with 15 bases left in between. There are 13 residues in the CDR3. Germline lookup yields CDR1 SGDLS and CDR2 YYNGEE. TCRdb re-derived calls from the RACE reads in MiXCR, one entry per CDR3 protein. This table has 110,000 to 150,000 distinct CDR3 sequences, over 9.5% appearing once. Documented time point: patch test 2, 6 weeks after DPC sensitization. Treatment here: therapeutic diphenylcyclopropenone sensitization with weekly scalp DPC. Samples of blood were obtained prior to the application of each patch test. This sequence originates from a woman in her forties or fifties with alopecia areata. Some clones in this sample may be carry-over from other donors' samples. The starting material was whole blood, obtained in connection with sensitization to the hapten diphenylcyclopropenone (DPC). V usage is TRBV9 and J usage is TRBJ2-5; D unclear. CDR3 DNA: TGTGCCTCCCGAGGCGCGACTCAAGAGACCCAGTACTTC. It encodes CASRGATQETQYF.